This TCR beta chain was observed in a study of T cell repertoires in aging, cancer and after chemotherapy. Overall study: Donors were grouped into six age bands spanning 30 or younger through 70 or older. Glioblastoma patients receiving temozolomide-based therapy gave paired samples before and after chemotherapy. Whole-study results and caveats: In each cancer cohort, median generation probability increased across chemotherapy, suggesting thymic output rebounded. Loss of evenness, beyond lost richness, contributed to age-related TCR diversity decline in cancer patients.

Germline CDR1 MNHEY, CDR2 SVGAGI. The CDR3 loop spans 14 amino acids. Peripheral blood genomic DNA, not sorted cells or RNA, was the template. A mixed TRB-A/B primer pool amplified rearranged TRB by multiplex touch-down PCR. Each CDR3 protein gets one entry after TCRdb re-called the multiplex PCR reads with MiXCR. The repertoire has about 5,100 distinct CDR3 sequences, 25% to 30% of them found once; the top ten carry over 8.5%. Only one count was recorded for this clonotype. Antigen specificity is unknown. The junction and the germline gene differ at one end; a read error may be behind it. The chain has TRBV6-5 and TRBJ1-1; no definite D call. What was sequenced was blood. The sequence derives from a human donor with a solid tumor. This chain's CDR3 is CASSYSSRNTGAFF. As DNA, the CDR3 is TGTGCCAGCAGTTACTCAAGTAGGAACACTGGAGCTTTCTTT.